A single sample is the source of the 29 T cell receptor beta chains below, sequenced in a study of blood T cell repertoires in COVID-19. Libraries were prepared by immunoSEQ multiplex PCR; TCRdb keeps only in-frame clonotypes and omits some of them. The data show approximately 83,000 clones, approximately 77% seen once. What was sequenced was peripheral blood. The receptors shown here come from a woman older than 75 with acute or convalescent COVID-19.

The genes are TRBV7-8 and TRBJ2-3; possibly TRBD2 for D (6 bases). Germline loops: CDR1 SGHVS, CDR2 FQNEAQ. CDR3 length: 15 amino acids. Trimming cost V 5 bases and J 2 bases, with 14 bases left between them. This CDR3 reads CASSPYGGFTDTQYF. CDR3 coding DNA: TGTGCCAGCAGCCCCTACGGGGGTTTCACAGATACGCAGTATTTT.

The V and J genes are TRBV7-2 and TRBJ1-2; no clear D. V was trimmed by 5 bases and J by 8 bases, leaving 15 bases between them. Germline CDR1 and CDR2: SGHTA and FQGNSA. CDR3 length: 13 residues. CDR3 nucleotides: TGTGCCAGCAGCCCCCTCGGGGTCAGGGGCTACACCTTC. Protein: CASSPLGVRGYTF.

This clone was seen more than once but under ten times. One end of the junction varies from germline; a read error may be responsible. The rearrangement joins TRBV2 to TRBJ2-2, with no clear D. Germline assignment: CDR1 SNHLY and CDR2 FYNNEI. The CDR3 runs to 19 residues. Here the CDR3 reads CASSEELSDTPFGTGELFF. Written as DNA, the CDR3 is TGTGCCAGCAGCGAAGAGTTATCCGACACGCCGTTTGGGACCGGGGAGCTGTTTTTT.

This clone is a singleton in its sample. The V and J genes are TRBV30 and TRBJ2-7; 7 nucleotides agree with TRBD1. CDR3 size: 14 residues. The V and J ends lost 1 base and 4 bases, in that order; junction bases with no gene match: 7. In germline, CDR1 is GTSNPN, CDR2 SVGIG (reference sequence). CDR3 DNA sequence: TGTGCCTGGAGTGGGGCGGGCAGGGGGTACGAGCAGTACTTC. Protein sequence: CAWSGAGRGYEQYF.

DNA for the CDR3: TGTGCCAGCAGCCAAGATCTAGTGAGACAGCTTACCGCCTACGAGCAGTACTTC. Protein: CASSQDLVRQLTAYEQYF. This chain connects TRBV4-2 to TRBJ2-7, with TRBD1 as a possible D gene (5 bases). The CDR3 is 18 residues long. Trimming shortened V by 0 bases and J by 2 bases, and 20 bases separated the two germline ends. The germline V gene has CDR1 LGHNA and CDR2 YNFKEQ.

This chain connects TRBV6-5 to TRBJ1-3; 8 bases agree with TRBD1. The CDR3 is made up of 14 amino acids. Germline CDR1 reads MNHEY; CDR2 reads SVGAGI. Trimming cost V 4 bases and J 4 bases; bases outside gene matches: 3. CDR3 DNA: TGTGCCAGCAGTTGGACAGGGAACGGAAACACCATATATTTT. Its protein is CASSWTGNGNTIYF.

V usage is TRBV5-4 and J usage is TRBJ1-2, with 9 bases fitting TRBD1. Germline loops: CDR1 SGHNT, CDR2 YYREEE (reference sequence). The CDR3 has 14 residues. J was trimmed by 3 bases and V by 4 bases; bases with no gene match: 4. The CDR3 loop reads CASSTRTGDYGYTF. DNA of the CDR3: TGTGCCAGCAGCACCAGGACAGGGGACTATGGCTACACCTTC.

This sequence joins TRBV4-2 and TRBJ2-1, with 10 bases that match TRBD2. Germline V gene data show CDR1 as LGHNA and CDR2 as YNFKEQ. Trimming cost V 4 bases and J 6 bases; bases outside gene matches: 9. This CDR3 has 16 amino acids. This chain's CDR3 is CASSLLGTSDFNEQFF. The CDR3, as DNA: TGTGCCAGCAGCCTTCTCGGGACTAGCGATTTCAATGAGCAGTTCTTC.

CDR3 nucleotide sequence: TGCGCCAGCAGCTTTACAGGGAGAGCTTTCTTT. Encoded protein: CASSFTGRAFF. The V gene is TRBV5-1, the J gene TRBJ1-1; tentative D call: TRBD1 (6 bases). Germline values: CDR1 SGHRS, CDR2 YFSETQ. This CDR3 spans 11 amino acids. Trimming took 2 bases from V and 10 from J, leaving 9 bases between them.

The rearrangement joins TRBV7-2 to TRBJ2-6, with TRBD2 matching 9 bases. After removal of 3 bases from V and 1 base from J, the junction contained 4 bases not matched to a gene. The germline gives CDR1 SGHTA, CDR2 FQGNSA. The length of the CDR3 is 17 residues. The CDR3 coding sequence is TGTGCCAGCAGCTTCTTTAGCGGGAGATCTGGGGCCAACGTCCTGACTTTC. Translated: CASSFFSGRSGANVLTF. The whole variable domain, filled in from reference TRBV7-2 and TRBJ2-6, reads GAGVSQSPSNKVTEKGKDVELRCDPISGHTALYWYRQSLGQGLEFLIYFQGNSAPDKSGLPSDRFSAERTGGSVSTLTIQRTQQEDSAVYLCASSFFSGRSGANVLTFGAGSRLTVL.

The genes are TRBV6-5 and TRBJ1-1, with unresolved D. V lost 6 bases and J 5 bases, leaving 16 bases between the germline ends. The CDR3 runs to 14 residues. Germline V lookup: CDR1 MNHEY, CDR2 SVGAGI. The CDR3 reads CASRRGGSGTEAFF. CDR3 bases: TGTGCCAGCAGAAGAGGAGGGAGTGGGACTGAAGCTTTCTTT.

The chain uses TRBV6-4 and TRBJ1-3; a possible D gene is TRBD1 (6 bases). The V end lost 10 bases, the J end lost 0 bases, and 13 bases lay between the germline ends. The CDR3 runs 14 residues. Looked up from germline, CDR1 is MRHNA and CDR2 is SNTAGT. The DNA for the CDR3 is TGTGCCACAGGCGACAGGTCCTCTGGAAACACCATATATTTT. It is translated as CATGDRSSGNTIYF.

V is TRBV7-9 and J is TRBJ1-1, with D unresolved. V lost 8 bases, J lost 3 bases, and 13 bases lay in between. CDR1 is SEHNR and CDR2 is FQNEAQ in the germline V gene (reference sequence). This CDR3 has 13 amino acids. This CDR3 reads CASVFSRDTEAFF. The CDR3 DNA sequence: TGTGCCAGCGTCTTTTCCCGGGACACTGAAGCTTTCTTT.

This clone was detected only a few times. The V gene is TRBV28, the J gene TRBJ2-1; 10 positions agree with TRBD2. CDR3 length: 16 amino acids. Trimming removed 5 bases from V and 7 bases from J; junction bases left unmatched: 11. Germline loops: CDR1 MDHEN, CDR2 SYDVKM. The CDR3 bases are TGTGCCAGCAGTCTCCCATCTAGCGGGAGTGGGAATGAGCAGTTCTTC. Amino acids: CASSLPSSGSGNEQFF.

The chain couples TRBV2 to TRBJ2-3; D may be TRBD1 (6 bases). V lost 10 bases, J lost 0 bases, and 17 bases lay in between. Germline CDR1 and CDR2: SNHLY and FYNNEI. The CDR3 loop spans 15 amino acids. CDR3 sequence: CANLRDNLSTDTQYF. The CDR3, as DNA: TGTGCCAACCTCCGGGACAACCTTAGCACAGATACGCAGTATTTT.

The V and J genes are TRBV9 and TRBJ2-1, with D perhaps TRBD1 (5 bases). The CDR3 covers 15 residues. Trimming removed 4 bases at V and 8 bases at J, with 19 bases between. CDR1 and CDR2 (germline): SGDLS, YYNGEE. CDR3 in DNA: TGTGCCAGCAGCCTCAGGGCGGCCGCTGTGGATGAGCAGTTCTTC. This codes for CASSLRAAAVDEQFF. The whole variable domain, remainder taken from reference TRBV9 and TRBJ2-1, is DSGVTQTPKHLITATGQRVTLRCSPRSGDLSVYWYQQSLDQGLQFLIQYYNGEERAKGNILERFSAQQFPDLHSELNLSSLELGDSALYFCASSLRAAAVDEQFFGPGTRLTVL.

The chain couples TRBV6-2 or TRBV6-3 to TRBJ2-4; D perhaps matches TRBD1 (6 bases). CDR1 is MNHEY, CDR2 SVGEGT, per germline. Trimming stripped 6 bases from V and 1 base from J, with 22 bases between. The CDR3 length is 18 residues. The CDR3 DNA follows: TGTGCCAGCAGCTCTCTTCTTTTCAGGGGAACGGCCAAAAACATTCAGTACTTC. Its protein is CASSSLLFRGTAKNIQYF.

The chain carries TRBV3-1 (or the pseudogene TRBV3-2) and TRBJ1-2; unclear D gene. Per the germline V gene, CDR1 is LGHDT and CDR2 is YNNKEL (reference sequence). Trimming left V 4 bases short and J 5 bases short, with 17 bases between. This CDR3 region has 15 residues. The CDR3 bases are TGTGCCAGCAGCCCAGGACTGGCTAGCGGGTATGGCTACACCTTC. The encoded protein is CASSPGLASGYGYTF.

To note about this clone: The junction shows a germline mismatch at one end, possibly a read error. The chain carries TRBV7-7 and TRBJ2-5; 8 bases fit TRBD1. Germline V gene data show CDR1 as SSHAT and CDR2 as FNYEAQ (reference sequence). The CDR3 runs 15 residues. CDR3 in DNA: TGTGCTAGCAGCTTAGAAGGACAGGGCCAAGAGACCCAGTACTTC. Translation gives CASSLEGQGQETQYF.

This clone has a single count. The chain is built from TRBV7-8 and TRBJ2-1; the D gene is possibly TRBD2 (7 bases). V shed 9 bases and J shed 6 bases, with 21 bases lying between them. The germline V gene encodes CDR1 SGHVS and CDR2 FQNEAQ. There are 15 residues in the CDR3. CDR3 nucleotide sequence: TGTGCCAGTCAGAGAGGGGGGGCGATTGGCAATGAGCAGTTCTTC. It is translated as CASQRGGAIGNEQFF. Full variable domain (rest looked up from reference TRBV7-8 and TRBJ2-1): GAGVSQSPRYKVAKRGQDVALRCDPISGHVSLFWYQQALGQGPEFLTYFQNEAQLDKSGLPSDRFFAERPEGSVSTLKIQRTQQEDSAVYLCASQRGGAIGNEQFFGPGTRLTVL.

The V call is TRBV6-5, the J call TRBJ1-4; D is unclear. V was clipped by 6 bases and J by 7 bases, with 15 bases between them. The germline V gene encodes CDR1 MNHEY and CDR2 SVGAGI. The CDR3 is made up of 14 amino acids. The CDR3 loop reads CASRNGDRREKLFF. The CDR3 DNA reads as TGTGCCAGCAGGAACGGGGATAGACGTGAAAAACTGTTTTTT.

The chain carries TRBV19 and TRBJ2-7, with D maybe TRBD1 (5 bases). This CDR3 contains 15 residues. Trimming took 3 bases from V and 3 from J, leaving 15 bases between them. The germline CDR1 and CDR2 sequences are LNHDA and SQIVND (reference sequence). CDR3 sequence (DNA): TGTGCCAGTAGTATTTCCAGGGCACCCTACTACGAGCAGTACTTC. Translation gives CASSISRAPYYEQYF.

The chain combines TRBV28 with TRBJ2-7, with 8 bases that match TRBD2. Germline V gene data show CDR1 as MDHEN and CDR2 as SYDVKM. The V and J ends lost 7 bases and 6 bases, in that order; junction bases with no gene match: 11. CDR3 length: 14 amino acids. CDR3 nucleotide sequence: TGTGCCAGCACCAAAGTTCCGGGAGGGCGCGAGCAGTACTTC. It translates to CASTKVPGGREQYF.

A single count supports this clone. The chain joins TRBV27 to TRBJ1-2; D remains ambiguous. The germline V gene encodes CDR1 MNHEY and CDR2 SMNVEV (reference sequence). Trimming cost V 5 bases and J 0 bases, with 13 bases left between them. CDR3 length: 15 residues. The chain's CDR3 is CASSLTLYSNYGYTF. DNA for the CDR3: TGTGCCAGCAGTCTAACCCTCTACTCTAACTATGGCTACACCTTC.

This chain uses TRBV19 with TRBJ2-5, with D perhaps matching TRBD2 (7 bases). CDR1 is LNHDA and CDR2 is SQIVND in the germline V gene (reference sequence). Trimming shortened V by 5 bases and J by 1 base, and 14 bases separated the two germline ends. The length of the CDR3 is 15 residues. This CDR3 reads CASSGGATGQETQYF. The CDR3 DNA sequence: TGTGCCAGTAGTGGGGGGGCAACGGGCCAAGAGACCCAGTACTTC. Filled out from reference TRBV19 and TRBJ2-5, the complete variable domain reads DGGITQSPKYLFRKEGQNVTLSCEQNLNHDAMYWYRQDPGQGLRLIYYSQIVNDFQKGDIAEGYSVSREKKESFPLTVTSAQKNPTAFYLCASSGGATGQETQYFGPGTRLLVL.

This rearrangement joins TRBV29-1 to TRBJ1-1; unclear D gene. The CDR3 runs to 13 residues. The germline CDR1 and CDR2 sequences are SQVTM and ANQGSEA. Trimming stripped 2 bases from V and 0 bases from J, with 7 bases between. Written as DNA, the CDR3 is TGCAGCGTTGAAAGGCGGCTGAACACTGAAGCTTTCTTT. Residues: CSVERRLNTEAFF.

DNA for the CDR3: TGTGCCATCACAGGGCAGCTTTCTGGCTACACCTTC. Translating gives CAITGQLSGYTF. The chain has TRBV28 and TRBJ1-2, with a tentative D call TRBD1 (6 bases). Trimming took 10 bases from V and 7 from J, leaving 16 bases between them. Germline-derived CDR1 and CDR2 are MDHEN and SYDVKM. The CDR3 has 12 amino acids.

V is TRBV6-5 and J is TRBJ1-5; TRBD1 might be the D (6 bases). Trimming pared 3 bases from V and 4 bases from J, leaving 13 bases between. Per germline, CDR1 MNHEY and CDR2 SVGAGI. The CDR3 spans 15 residues. The DNA for the CDR3 is TGTGCCAGCAGTTATTCGCAGGGGCCTAATCAGCCCCAGCATTTT. Amino acid sequence: CASSYSQGPNQPQHF.

This clone was recorded once. The rearrangement joins TRBV6-5 to TRBJ1-1; tentative D call: TRBD1 (5 bases). Trimming pared 2 bases from V and 6 bases from J, leaving 10 bases between. Looked up from germline, CDR1 is MNHEY and CDR2 is SVGAGI. The CDR3 loop spans 13 amino acids. The CDR3, as DNA: TGTGCCAGCAGTTACGGGGCGCGTGCTGAAGCTTTCTTT. Protein: CASSYGARAEAFF.